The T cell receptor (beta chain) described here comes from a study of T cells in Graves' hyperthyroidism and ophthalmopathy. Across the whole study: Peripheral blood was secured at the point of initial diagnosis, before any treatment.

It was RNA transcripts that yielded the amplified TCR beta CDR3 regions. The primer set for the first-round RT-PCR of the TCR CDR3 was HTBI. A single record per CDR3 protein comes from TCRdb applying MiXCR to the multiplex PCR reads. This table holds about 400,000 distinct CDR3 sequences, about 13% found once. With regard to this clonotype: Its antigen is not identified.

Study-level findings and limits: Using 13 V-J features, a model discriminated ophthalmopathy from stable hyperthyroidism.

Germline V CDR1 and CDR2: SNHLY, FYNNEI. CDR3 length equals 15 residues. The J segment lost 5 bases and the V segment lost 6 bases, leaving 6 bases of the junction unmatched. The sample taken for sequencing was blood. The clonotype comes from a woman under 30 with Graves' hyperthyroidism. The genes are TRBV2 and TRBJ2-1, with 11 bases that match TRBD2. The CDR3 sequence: CASSAGTSGNNEQFF. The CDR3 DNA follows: TGTGCCAGCAGCGCCGGGACTAGCGGTAACAATGAGCAGTTCTTC.